This T cell receptor beta chain appears in the sequencing data of a study of early T cells in non-severe SARS-CoV-2 infection. Broader study findings: VDJdb matching skewed toward anti-spike CD8 responses, missing private and CD4 specificities.

CDR1 is MNHEY and CDR2 is SMNVEV in the germline V gene (reference sequence). The CDR3 is made up of 15 amino acids. Trimming removed 5 bases at V and 0 bases at J, with 11 bases between. In its sample, this clonotype was seen many times. The antigen is not known. TCRdb used MiXCR to reprocess the 5' RACE reads, holding one entry per CDR3 protein. The table shows around 25,000 distinct CDR3 sequences, with around 5.4% occurring only once. The TCR sequence derives from an adult who was a healthcare worker with PCR-confirmed SARS-CoV-2 infection or an uninfected control (not recorded which). The chain couples TRBV27 to TRBJ1-3, with a possible D match to TRBD1 (5 bases). The sequenced material came from whole blood. CDR3 nucleotide sequence: TGTGCCAGCAGTCCCCAGGGTAGCTCTGGAAACACCATATATTTT. Protein: CASSPQGSSGNTIYF.